The TCR beta chain under discussion was sequenced for a study of T cells after yellow fever vaccination. The overall study: Fractions low in cell number were prepared with SMART-Seq v4 Ultra Low Input.

Points on this clonotype: Its antigen is unidentified.

From the 5' RACE reads, TCRdb called clonotypes with MiXCR, one entry per CDR3 protein. Among 250,000 or so distinct CDR3 sequences listed, approximately 3.6% were seen once. Study-wide results and limits: FACS-sorted repertoires could contain abundant clonotypes contaminating from the bulk population.

Germline values: CDR1 SQVTM, CDR2 ANQGSEA. V lost 0 bases, J lost 3 bases, and 12 bases lay in between. The length of the CDR3 is 14 residues. Here the sequenced sample was PBMCs, taken 15 days after the yellow fever booster vaccination. This clonotype was obtained from a man aged 18 to 30 who received the YFV17D yellow fever vaccine. V gene TRBV29-1 combines with J gene TRBJ2-7, with unresolved D. In DNA, the CDR3 is TGCAGCGTTGAAGATCGAGGTGGGAACTACGAGCAGTACTTC. It encodes CSVEDRGGNYEQYF.